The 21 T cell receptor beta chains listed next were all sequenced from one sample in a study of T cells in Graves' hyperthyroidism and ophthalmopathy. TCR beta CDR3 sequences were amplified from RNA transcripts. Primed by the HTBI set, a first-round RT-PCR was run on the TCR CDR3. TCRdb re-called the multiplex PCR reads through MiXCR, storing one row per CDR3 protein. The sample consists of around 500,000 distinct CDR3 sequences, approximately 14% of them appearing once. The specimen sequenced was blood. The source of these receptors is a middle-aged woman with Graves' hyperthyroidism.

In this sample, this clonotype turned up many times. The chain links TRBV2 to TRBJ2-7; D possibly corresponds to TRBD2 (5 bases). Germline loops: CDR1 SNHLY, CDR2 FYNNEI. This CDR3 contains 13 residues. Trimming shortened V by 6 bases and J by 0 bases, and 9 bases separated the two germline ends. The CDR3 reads CASSQRVSYEQYF. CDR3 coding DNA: TGTGCCAGCAGCCAGAGGGTCTCCTACGAGCAGTACTTC. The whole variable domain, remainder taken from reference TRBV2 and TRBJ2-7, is EPEVTQTPSHQVTQMGQEVILRCVPISNHLYFYWYRQILGQKVEFLVSFYNNEISEKSEIFDDQFSVERPDGSNFTLKIRSTKLEDSAMYFCASSQRVSYEQYFGPGTRLTVT.

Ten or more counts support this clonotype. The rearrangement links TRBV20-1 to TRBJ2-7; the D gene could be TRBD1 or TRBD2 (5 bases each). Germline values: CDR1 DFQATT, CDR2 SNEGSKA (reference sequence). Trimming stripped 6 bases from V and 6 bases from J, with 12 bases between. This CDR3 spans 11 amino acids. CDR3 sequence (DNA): TGCAGTGCGGGACGGGTTTCCGAGCAGTACTTC. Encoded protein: CSAGRVSEQYF.

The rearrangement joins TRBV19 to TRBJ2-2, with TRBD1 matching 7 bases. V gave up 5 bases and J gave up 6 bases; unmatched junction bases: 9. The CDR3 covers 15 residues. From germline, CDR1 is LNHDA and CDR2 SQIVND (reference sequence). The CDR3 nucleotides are TGTGCCAGTAGTCCACCGACAGGGTCGGCCGGGGAGCTGTTTTTT. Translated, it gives CASSPPTGSAGELFF.

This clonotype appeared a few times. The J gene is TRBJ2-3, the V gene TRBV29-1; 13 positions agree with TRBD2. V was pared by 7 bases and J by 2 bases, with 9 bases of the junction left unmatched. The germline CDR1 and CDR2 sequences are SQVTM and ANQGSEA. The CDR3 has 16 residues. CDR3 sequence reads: CSGAGLAGVFTDTQYF. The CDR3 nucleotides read TGCAGCGGCGCCGGACTAGCGGGAGTGTTCACAGATACGCAGTATTTT.

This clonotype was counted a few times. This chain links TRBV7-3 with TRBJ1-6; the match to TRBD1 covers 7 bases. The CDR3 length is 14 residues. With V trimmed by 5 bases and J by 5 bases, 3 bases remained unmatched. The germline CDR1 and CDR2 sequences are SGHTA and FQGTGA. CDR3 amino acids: CASSVGQNNSPLHF. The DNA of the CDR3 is TGTGCCAGCAGCGTGGGACAGAATAATTCACCCCTCCACTTT.

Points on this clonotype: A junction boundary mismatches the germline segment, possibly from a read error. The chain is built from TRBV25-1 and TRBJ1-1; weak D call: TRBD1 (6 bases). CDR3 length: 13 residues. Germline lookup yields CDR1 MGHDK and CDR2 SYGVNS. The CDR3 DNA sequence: TGTGCCAGCACCAGGGGAGGTAACACTGAAGCTTCCTTT. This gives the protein CASTRGGNTEASF. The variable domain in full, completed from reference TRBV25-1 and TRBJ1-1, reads EADIYQTPRYLVIGTGKKITLECSQTMGHDKMYWYQQDPGMELHLIHYSYGVNSTEKGDLSSESTVSRIRTEHFPLTLESARPSHTSQYLCASTRGGNTEASFGQGTRLTVV.

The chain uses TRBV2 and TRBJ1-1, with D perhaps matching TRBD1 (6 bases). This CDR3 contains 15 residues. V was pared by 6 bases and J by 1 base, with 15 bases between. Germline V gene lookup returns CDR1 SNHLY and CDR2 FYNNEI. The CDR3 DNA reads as TGTGCCAGCAGATACCGGGCGACAGGGAACACTGAAGCTTTCTTT. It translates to CASRYRATGNTEAFF. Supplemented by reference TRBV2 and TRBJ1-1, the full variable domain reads EPEVTQTPSHQVTQMGQEVILRCVPISNHLYFYWYRQILGQKVEFLVSFYNNEISEKSEIFDDQFSVERPDGSNFTLKIRSTKLEDSAMYFCASRYRATGNTEAFFGQGTRLTVV.

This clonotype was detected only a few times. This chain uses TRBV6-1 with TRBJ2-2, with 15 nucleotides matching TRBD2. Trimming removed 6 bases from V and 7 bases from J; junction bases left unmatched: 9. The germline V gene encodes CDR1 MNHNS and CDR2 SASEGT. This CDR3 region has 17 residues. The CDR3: CASSRQGLAGGSGELFF. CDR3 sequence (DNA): TGTGCCAGCAGCCGTCAGGGACTAGCGGGAGGAAGCGGGGAGCTGTTTTTT.

The CDR3 protein is CASSESVPTSGSGELFF. DNA of the CDR3: TGTGCCAGCAGTGAATCGGTACCGACTAGCGGCTCCGGGGAGCTGTTTTTT. J is TRBJ2-2 and V is TRBV25-1, with 9 bases fitting TRBD2. The germline V gene has CDR1 MGHDK and CDR2 SYGVNS. The CDR3 consists of 17 residues. V shed 1 base and J 6 bases; nucleotides not matched to a gene: 9.

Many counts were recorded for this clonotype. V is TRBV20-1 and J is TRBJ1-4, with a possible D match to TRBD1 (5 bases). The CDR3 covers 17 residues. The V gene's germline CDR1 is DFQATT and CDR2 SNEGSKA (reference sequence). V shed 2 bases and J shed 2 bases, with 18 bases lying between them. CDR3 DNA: TGCAGTGCTAGATCCGGGACTCCGGACTACACTAATGAAAAACTGTTTTTT. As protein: CSARSGTPDYTNEKLFF.

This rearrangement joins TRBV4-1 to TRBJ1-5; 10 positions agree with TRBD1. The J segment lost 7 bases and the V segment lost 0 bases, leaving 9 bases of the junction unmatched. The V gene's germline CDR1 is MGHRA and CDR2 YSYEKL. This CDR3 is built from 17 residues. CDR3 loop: CASSQDGGQGKGQPQHF. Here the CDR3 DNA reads TGCGCCAGCAGCCAAGATGGGGGACAGGGGAAAGGCCAGCCCCAGCATTTT.

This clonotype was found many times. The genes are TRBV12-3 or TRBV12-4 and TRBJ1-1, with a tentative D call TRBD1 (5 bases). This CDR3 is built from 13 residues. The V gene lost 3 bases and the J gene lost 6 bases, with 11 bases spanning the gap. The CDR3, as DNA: TGTGCCAGCAGTTTTCAGGGTAAGGCTGAAGCTTTCTTT. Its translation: CASSFQGKAEAFF.

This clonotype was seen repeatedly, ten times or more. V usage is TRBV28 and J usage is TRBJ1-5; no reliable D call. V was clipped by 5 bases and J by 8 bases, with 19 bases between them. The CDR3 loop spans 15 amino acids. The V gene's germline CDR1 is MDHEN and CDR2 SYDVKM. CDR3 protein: CASSGFSAPEKPQHF. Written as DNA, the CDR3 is TGTGCCAGCAGTGGCTTCTCGGCGCCTGAGAAGCCCCAGCATTTT. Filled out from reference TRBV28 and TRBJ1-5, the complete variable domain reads DVKVTQSSRYLVKRTGEKVFLECVQDMDHENMFWYRQDPGLGLRLIYFSYDVKMKEKGDIPEGYSVSREKKERFSLILESASTNQTSMYLCASSGFSAPEKPQHFGDGTRLSIL.

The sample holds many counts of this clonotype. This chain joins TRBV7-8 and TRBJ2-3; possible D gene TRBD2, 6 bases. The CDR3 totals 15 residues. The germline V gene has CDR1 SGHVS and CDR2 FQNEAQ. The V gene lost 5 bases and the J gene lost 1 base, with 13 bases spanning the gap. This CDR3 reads CASSGASVGTDTQYF. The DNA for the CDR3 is TGTGCCAGCAGCGGAGCTAGCGTCGGCACAGATACGCAGTATTTT. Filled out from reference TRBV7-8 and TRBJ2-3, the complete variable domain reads GAGVSQSPRYKVAKRGQDVALRCDPISGHVSLFWYQQALGQGPEFLTYFQNEAQLDKSGLPSDRFFAERPEGSVSTLKIQRTQQEDSAVYLCASSGASVGTDTQYFGPGTRLTVL.

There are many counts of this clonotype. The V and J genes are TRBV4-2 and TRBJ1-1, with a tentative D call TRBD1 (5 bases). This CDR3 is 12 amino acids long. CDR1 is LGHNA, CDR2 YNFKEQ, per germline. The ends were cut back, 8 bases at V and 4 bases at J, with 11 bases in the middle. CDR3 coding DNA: TGTGCCAGCGGTACGGGGGGCACTGAAGCTTTCTTT. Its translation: CASGTGGTEAFF.

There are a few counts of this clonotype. The CDR3 sequence is CATSRDLASPETQYF. The CDR3 DNA sequence: TGTGCCACCAGCAGAGATCTGGCGAGCCCAGAGACCCAGTACTTC. This chain links TRBV15 with TRBJ2-5, with no clear D. CDR3 length: 15 amino acids. V lost 0 bases, J lost 4 bases, and 12 bases lay in between. CDR1 LNHNV and CDR2 YYDKDF come from the germline V gene (reference sequence).

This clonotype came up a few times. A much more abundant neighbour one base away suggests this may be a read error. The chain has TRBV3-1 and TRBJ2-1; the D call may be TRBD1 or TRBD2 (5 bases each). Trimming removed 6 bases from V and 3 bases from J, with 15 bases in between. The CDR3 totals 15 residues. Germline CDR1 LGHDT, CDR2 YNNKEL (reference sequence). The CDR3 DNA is TGTGCCAGCAGGCCCGGGGCAGCGAGCTACAATGAGCAGTTCTTC. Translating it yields CASRPGAASYNEQFF.

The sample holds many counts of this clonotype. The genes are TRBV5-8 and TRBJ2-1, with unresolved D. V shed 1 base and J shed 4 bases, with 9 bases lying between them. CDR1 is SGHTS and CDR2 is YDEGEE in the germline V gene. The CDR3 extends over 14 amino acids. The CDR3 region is CASSLTVNYNEQFF. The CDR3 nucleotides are TGTGCCAGCAGCTTGACCGTAAATTACAATGAGCAGTTCTTC.

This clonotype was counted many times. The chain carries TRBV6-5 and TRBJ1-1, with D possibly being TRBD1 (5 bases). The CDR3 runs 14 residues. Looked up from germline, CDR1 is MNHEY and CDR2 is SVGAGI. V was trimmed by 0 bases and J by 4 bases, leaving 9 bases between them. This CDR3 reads CASSYSPQGTEAFF. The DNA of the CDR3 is TGTGCCAGCAGTTACTCGCCCCAGGGCACTGAAGCTTTCTTT.

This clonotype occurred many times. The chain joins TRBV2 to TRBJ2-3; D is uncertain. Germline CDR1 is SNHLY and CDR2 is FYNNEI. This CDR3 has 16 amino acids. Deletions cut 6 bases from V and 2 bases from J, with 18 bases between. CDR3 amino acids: CASRNLQDQLTDTQYF. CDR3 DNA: TGTGCCAGCAGAAACCTCCAGGATCAACTCACAGATACGCAGTATTTT. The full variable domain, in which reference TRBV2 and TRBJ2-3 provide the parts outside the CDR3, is EPEVTQTPSHQVTQMGQEVILRCVPISNHLYFYWYRQILGQKVEFLVSFYNNEISEKSEIFDDQFSVERPDGSNFTLKIRSTKLEDSAMYFCASRNLQDQLTDTQYFGPGTRLTVL.

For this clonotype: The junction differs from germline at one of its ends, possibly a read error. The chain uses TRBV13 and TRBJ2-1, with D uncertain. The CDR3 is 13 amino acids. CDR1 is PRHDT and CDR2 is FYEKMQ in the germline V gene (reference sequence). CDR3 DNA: TGTGCCAGCAGCTTGCCAGATAGCAATGAGCGGTTCTTC. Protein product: CASSLPDSNERFF.